In its sample, the clone carrying this TCR beta chain was seen a few times. Its target is not known. This record comes from a study of cytomegalovirus exposure and HLA in healthy donors. Germline V lookup: CDR1 SGHRS, CDR2 YFSETQ. The junction had 7 bases not matched to a gene; V was cut back by 1 base and J by 3 bases. This CDR3 is 17 amino acids long. Study outcomes and limitations: In a later analysis, DRB1 alleles had the most associated TCRs; HLA-C alleles the fewest. The study had only CMV serostatus as immune exposure information. It was shown in a later analysis that HLA-associated TCR beta chains were more clonally expanded than other, equally common chains.

This PCR relied on a set of 60 Vbeta primers and 13 Jbeta primers. The table came from immunoSEQ multiplex PCR; TCRdb's copy has only in-frame clones and leaves some out. The data show 70,000 to 95,000 clones, with 60% to 80% seen just once and 2.2% held by the top ten. The sequenced sample consisted of PBMCs. This chain connects TRBV5-1 to TRBJ1-3; 10 bases line up with TRBD1. The sequence derives from a man in his forties in good health and CMV-seronegative. CDR3 sequence: CASSLNRDRGGGNTIYF. CDR3 nucleotide sequence: TGCGCCAGCAGCTTGAACCGGGACAGGGGAGGTGGAAACACCATATATTTT.